Listed below are T cell receptor beta chains from one sample, sequenced in a study of regulatory T cells in long-lasting Graves disease. TCRdb ran MiXCR on the multiplex PCR reads and lists one entry per CDR3 protein. The sample has hundreds of thousands of distinct CDR3 sequences; 20% to 25% are singletons. The specimen was peripheral blood mononuclear cells (PBMCs), collected when the disease was refractory, from a patient treated with antithyroid drugs. Receptor source: a female donor with Graves disease. Each CDR3 is given with its conserved first and last residue. D genes are given only for firm matches. Not all rows give a size; the values are once, few, many and, for expanded clones, a class.

abundance	d_gene	v_gene	j_gene	CDR3aa	CDR3nt
.	TRBD1	TRBV7-6	TRBJ2-7	CASSLGQGVEQYF	TGTGCCAGCAGCTTAGGACAGGGGGTCGAGCAGTACTTC
few	TRBD2	TRBV24-1	TRBJ2-2	CATSDPGTSGANTGELFF	TGTGCCACCAGTGATCCTGGGACTAGCGGAGCGAACACCGGGGAGCTGTTTTTT
many	.	TRBV28	TRBJ1-5	CASSYPDGPNQPQHF	TGTGCCAGCAGCTATCCGGATGGGCCCAATCAGCCCCAGCATTTT
few	.	TRBV7-3	TRBJ2-2	CASSTGREAGELFF	TGTGCCAGCAGCACGGGAAGGGAGGCCGGGGAGCTGTTTTTT
many	TRBD1	TRBV6-2/TRBV6-3	TRBJ2-5	CASSYSGTGRETQYF	TGTGCCAGCAGTTACTCTGGGACAGGGCGAGAGACCCAGTACTTC
many	TRBD1	TRBV20-1	TRBJ1-1	CSARGQPGRAEAFF	TGCAGTGCTAGGGGACAGCCCGGACGCGCTGAAGCTTTCTTT
.	TRBD1	TRBV6-2/TRBV6-3	TRBJ1-5	CASSREAGTGDFSSNQPQHF	TGTGCCAGCAGTCGCGAAGCTGGGACAGGGGATTTTTCGAGCAATCAGCCCCAGCATTTT
.	.	TRBV2	TRBJ2-6	CASTEGPNLGANVLTF	TGTGCCAGCACTGAAGGGCCTAACCTTGGGGCCAACGTCCTGACTTTC
.	.	TRBV19	TRBJ1-5	CASSIVGGEDSNQPQHF	TGTGCCAGTAGTATAGTGGGCGGGGAAGATAGCAATCAGCCCCAGCATTTT
.	TRBD1	TRBV4-1	TRBJ1-2	CASSPSEDRRRYGYTF	TGCGCCAGCAGCCCATCGGAGGACAGGCGGAGGTATGGCTACACCTTC
.	TRBD2	TRBV11-2	TRBJ2-1	CASSLGLAELSSYNEQFF	TGTGCCAGCAGCTTAGGACTAGCGGAACTGAGCTCCTACAATGAGCAGTTCTTC
.	.	TRBV4-1	TRBJ2-2	CASSQGGAGEPFF	TGCGCCAGCAGCCAAGGCGGCGCCGGGGAGCCGTTTTTT
few	.	TRBV25-1	TRBJ2-5	CASSVLWTQYF	TGTGCCAGCAGTGTCTTGTGGACCCAGTACTTC
many	.	TRBV7-9	TRBJ2-7	CASSLVVGTGKTYEQYF	TGTGCCAGCAGCTTAGTGGTTGGGACGGGGAAGACCTACGAGCAGTACTTC
.	.	TRBV7-8	TRBJ2-7	CASSIGQLYEQYF	TGTGCCAGCAGCATCGGACAGCTCTACGAGCAGTACTTC
many	TRBD1	TRBV12-3/TRBV12-4	TRBJ1-1	CASSPTGGRTEAFF	TGTGCCAGCAGTCCCACAGGGGGCAGGACTGAAGCTTTCTTT
many	TRBD1	TRBV2	TRBJ1-2	CASSRNQAGGIYGYTF	TGTGCCAGCAGTCGTAACCAGGCAGGGGGGATCTATGGCTACACCTTC
many	.	TRBV20-1	TRBJ2-5	CSADSYQETQYF	TGCAGTGCCGACAGCTACCAAGAGACCCAGTACTTC
few	TRBD1	TRBV28	TRBJ2-5	CASQTGAQETQYF	TGTGCCAGTCAAACAGGGGCCCAAGAGACCCAGTACTTC
few	.	TRBV5-1	TRBJ1-1	CASSSTAGVVTEAFF	TGCGCCAGCAGTTCTACGGCGGGGGTGGTCACTGAAGCTTTCTTT
many	.	TRBV28	TRBJ1-4	CASSPNPGGGNEKLFF	TGTGCCAGCAGTCCCAACCCGGGGGGGGGTAATGAAAAACTGTTTTTT
.	TRBD1	TRBV18	TRBJ1-2	CASSPGQAINYGYTF	TGTGCCAGCTCACCGGGACAGGCGATTAACTATGGCTACACCTTC
many	.	TRBV30	TRBJ1-1	CAWSVGTEAFF	TGTGCCTGGAGTGTGGGTACTGAAGCTTTCTTT
many	.	TRBV6-5	TRBJ1-2	CASSYEGRSGYTF	TGTGCCAGCAGTTACGAGGGCCGAAGTGGCTACACCTTC
many	.	TRBV6-5	TRBJ1-2	CASSYKGERHYGYTF	TGTGCCAGCAGTTACAAGGGGGAACGCCACTATGGCTACACCTTC
.	TRBD2	TRBV19	TRBJ2-7	CASSLGTSGSGSYEQYF	TGTGCCAGTAGTCTCGGGACTAGCGGGAGCGGCTCCTACGAGCAGTACTTC
.	.	TRBV7-9	TRBJ1-1	CASSPSFGDRRSTEAFF	TGTGCCAGCAGCCCCTCCTTTGGAGATCGTAGGAGCACTGAAGCTTTCTTT
few	.	TRBV30	TRBJ2-7	CAWSVSSDEQYF	TGTGCCTGGAGTGTATCCAGCGACGAGCAGTACTTC
many	TRBD2	TRBV14	TRBJ2-2	CASSGTSVTTGELFF	TGTGCCAGCAGCGGGACTAGCGTTACAACCGGGGAGCTGTTTTTT
many	TRBD1	TRBV28	TRBJ1-2	CASSPDRGDYGYTF	TGTGCCAGCAGCCCCGACAGGGGTGACTATGGCTACACCTTC
.	TRBD2	TRBV10-3	TRBJ2-7	CAISESVPREGRRSYEQYF	TGTGCCATCAGTGAGTCTGTCCCCCGGGAGGGCCGGAGGTCCTACGAGCAGTACTTC
many	TRBD1	TRBV20-1	TRBJ1-4	CSARGGTGGNEKLFF	TGCAGTGCTAGAGGCGGGACAGGGGGGAATGAAAAACTGTTTTTT
.	TRBD1	TRBV7-3	TRBJ2-1	CASSLGQGRSYNEQFF	TGTGCCAGCAGCTTGGGACAGGGTAGGTCCTACAATGAGCAGTTCTTC
.	.	TRBV30	TRBJ2-5	CAWARKTGETQYF	TGTGCCTGGGCACGAAAAACAGGGGAGACCCAGTACTTC
few	TRBD2	TRBV29-1	TRBJ2-2	CSARLAGGSGELFF	TGCAGCGCCAGACTAGCGGGAGGTAGCGGGGAGCTGTTTTTT
many	.	TRBV27	TRBJ1-1	CASSASTGLYTEAFF	TGTGCCAGCAGTGCCTCCACAGGGCTTTACACTGAAGCTTTCTTT
many	.	TRBV6-5	TRBJ1-2	CASSYLQGYGYTF	TGTGCCAGCAGTTATCTACAGGGCTATGGCTACACCTTC
many	.	TRBV27	TRBJ2-5	CASRNSNQETQYF	TGTGCCAGCAGGAACAGTAACCAAGAGACCCAGTACTTC
.	.	TRBV6-1	TRBJ2-4	CASRKMGGAGPAKNIQYF	TGTGCCAGCAGAAAAATGGGTGGGGCAGGACCAGCCAAAAACATTCAGTACTTC
.	TRBD2	TRBV12-3/TRBV12-4	TRBJ2-1	CASSFGRGSYNEQFF	TGTGCCAGCAGTTTTGGGAGGGGTTCCTACAATGAGCAGTTCTTC
.	.	TRBV5-1	TRBJ1-6	CASSSQAGQFNSPLHF	TGCGCCAGCAGCTCCCAAGCGGGGCAGTTTAATTCACCCCTCCACTTT
.	.	TRBV4-3	TRBJ1-2	CASSQERGYYGYTF	TGCGCCAGCAGCCAAGAACGGGGCTACTATGGCTACACCTTC
.	.	TRBV11-3	TRBJ1-1	CASSENSGRGTEAFF	TGTGCCAGCAGCGAAAACTCAGGGAGGGGCACTGAAGCTTTCTTT
.	.	TRBV30	TRBJ2-7	CAWSVGPTYEQYF	TGTGCCTGGAGTGTAGGCCCGACCTACGAGCAGTACTTC
.	.	TRBV12-3/TRBV12-4	TRBJ2-3	CASSFRPEGLEEGTQYF	TGTGCCAGCAGTTTCAGGCCCGAAGGGCTTGAGGAGGGTACGCAGTATTTT